A selection of T cell receptor beta chains follows, all from one sample in a study of radiation and T cells in renal cell carcinoma. Generated by immunoSEQ multiplex PCR, the TCRdb table keeps only in-frame clones and is missing some. The sample shows around 80,000 clones, around 76% of them seen only once. Sample: blood, taken from a patient whose treatment included radiotherapy and nephrectomy. Receptors were obtained from a man between 60 and 70 years old with renal cell carcinoma. The CDR3 runs from the conserved cysteine through the conserved F or W. D genes are given only for firm matches. Not all rows give a size; the values are once, few, many and, for expanded clones, a class.

size | length | J | V | D | CDR3 | DNA
. | 13 | TRBJ2-5 | TRBV19 | . | CASSITGLETQYF | TGTGCCAGTAGTATTACAGGGCTGGAGACCCAGTACTTC
. | 16 | TRBJ1-1 | TRBV7-8 | . | CASSLRSPVMNTEAFF | TGTGCCAGCAGCTTACGCAGTCCGGTCATGAACACTGAAGCTTTCTTT
. | 17 | TRBJ2-5 | TRBV4-1 | . | CASSLSFEGGSGKTQYF | TGCGCCAGCAGCCTATCCTTTGAAGGGGGATCAGGGAAGACCCAGTACTTC
. | 14 | TRBJ1-3 | TRBV27 | . | CASSPVLSGNTIYF | TGTGCCAGCAGTCCCGTCCTCTCTGGAAACACCATATATTTT
once | 17 | TRBJ2-3 | TRBV30 | . | CAWSPRAGTKKTDTQYF | TGTGCCTGGAGCCCCCGAGCCGGGACCAAAAAAACAGATACGCAGTATTTT
. | 14 | TRBJ2-2 | TRBV27 | . | CASISGPNTGELFF | TGTGCCAGCATATCCGGACCGAACACCGGGGAGCTGTTTTTT
. | 16 | TRBJ2-1 | TRBV15 | TRBD1 | CATSRARTGYWNEQFF | TGTGCCACCAGCAGAGCCCGGACAGGGTATTGGAATGAGCAGTTCTTC
. | 15 | TRBJ1-5 | TRBV19 | . | CASSIARGAQQPQHF | TGTGCCAGTAGTATAGCGAGGGGCGCTCAACAGCCCCAGCATTTT
. | 15 | TRBJ1-2 | TRBV14 | . | CASSRWERDPYGYTF | TGTGCCAGCAGCCGATGGGAAAGGGACCCCTATGGCTACACCTTC
. | 14 | TRBJ2-1 | TRBV6-6 | TRBD2 | CASSYASGDNEQFF | TGTGCCAGCAGTTATGCTAGCGGAGACAATGAGCAGTTCTTC
. | 14 | TRBJ1-1 | TRBV7-9 | TRBD1 | CASSSVTGDTEAFF | TGTGCCAGCAGCTCCGTTACAGGGGACACTGAAGCTTTCTTT
. | 15 | TRBJ2-1 | TRBV5-1 | . | CASSPRSNSYNEQFF | TGCGCCAGCAGCCCCCGGTCCAACTCCTACAATGAGCAGTTCTTC
. | 16 | TRBJ2-2 | TRBV18 | TRBD2 | CASSPLAGANTGELFF | TGTGCCAGCTCACCACTAGCGGGCGCGAACACCGGGGAGCTGTTTTTT
once | 14 | TRBJ1-4 | TRBV16 | . | CASSQVATNEKLFF | TGTGCCAGCAGCCAGGTTGCTACTAATGAAAAACTGTTTTTT
. | 15 | TRBJ2-1 | TRBV28 | . | CASIGRPRLNNEQFF | TGTGCCAGCATCGGCCGACCCCGCCTAAACAATGAGCAGTTCTTC
. | 15 | TRBJ2-3 | TRBV5-1 | TRBD1 | CASSWDRVSTDTQYF | TGCGCCAGCAGCTGGGACAGGGTTAGCACAGATACGCAGTATTTT
. | 17 | TRBJ2-2 | TRBV5-1 | TRBD2 | CASSLAGLAGVTGELFF | TGCGCCAGCAGCTTGGCGGGACTAGCGGGAGTCACCGGGGAGCTGTTTTTT
once | 13 | TRBJ2-1 | TRBV7-9 | . | CASSFVSDNEQFF | TGTGCCAGCAGCTTTGTCAGCGACAATGAGCAGTTCTTC
. | 14 | TRBJ2-7 | TRBV7-9 | TRBD2 | CASSSTSGSYEQYF | TGTGCCAGCAGCTCGACTAGCGGGAGTTACGAGCAGTACTTC
. | 12 | TRBJ2-5 | TRBV29-1 | TRBD2 | CSGLAGGETQYF | TGCAGCGGTCTAGCGGGCGGGGAGACCCAGTACTTC
. | 14 | TRBJ2-4 | TRBV6-4 | TRBD2 | CASSESSGGNIQYF | TGTGCCAGCAGTGAGAGTAGCGGGGGAAACATTCAGTACTTC
. | 14 | TRBJ2-4 | TRBV30 | TRBD1 | CAWSASRTGNIQYF | TGTGCCTGGAGTGCCTCCAGGACAGGGAACATTCAGTACTTC
. | 15 | TRBJ1-2 | TRBV5-6 | . | CASSKRVLPVGGYTF | TGTGCCAGCAGCAAACGGGTCCTCCCGGTGGGCGGCTACACCTTC
. | 14 | TRBJ1-4 | TRBV28 | . | CASSFPATNEKLFF | TGTGCCAGCAGTTTCCCCGCAACTAATGAAAAACTGTTTTTT
. | 14 | TRBJ2-7 | TRBV4-3 | . | CASSQDSWDYEQYF | TGCGCCAGCAGCCAAGATTCCTGGGACTACGAGCAGTACTTC
. | 14 | TRBJ2-7 | TRBV5-1 | TRBD1 | CASSFGTAFYEQYF | TGCGCCAGCAGCTTTGGGACAGCCTTTTACGAGCAGTACTTC
. | 11 | TRBJ2-1 | TRBV20-1 | TRBD2 | CSATIAGKQFF | TGCAGTGCTACCATAGCGGGAAAGCAGTTCTTC
. | 17 | TRBJ1-4 | TRBV5-4 | . | CASSLDPQGYDNEKLFF | TGTGCCAGCAGCTTGGACCCACAGGGTTACGATAATGAAAAACTGTTTTTT
. | 15 | TRBJ1-3 | TRBV5-1 | . | CASSRGGPGRNTIYF | TGCGCCAGCTCCCGGGGGGGACCGGGAAGAAACACCATATATTTT
. | 14 | TRBJ1-5 | TRBV28 | . | CASSLGQGNQPQHF | TGTGCCAGCAGTTTAGGGCAGGGGAATCAGCCCCAGCATTTT
. | 16 | TRBJ1-5 | TRBV6-1 | . | CASSELRSHSNQPQHF | TGTGCCAGCAGTGAACTCCGGTCTCATAGCAATCAGCCCCAGCATTTT
. | 13 | TRBJ2-1 | TRBV30 | . | CAWSGTTYNEQFF | TGTGCCTGGAGTGGGACTACTTACAATGAGCAGTTCTTC
. | 15 | TRBJ2-7 | TRBV29-1 | TRBD1 | CSVEAGTGNTYEQYF | TGCAGCGTTGAAGCCGGGACAGGGAACACCTACGAGCAGTACTTC
. | 13 | TRBJ1-1 | TRBV19 | . | CASSLALYTEAFF | TGTGCCAGTAGTCTGGCCCTTTACACTGAAGCTTTCTTT
. | 14 | TRBJ2-7 | TRBV7-9 | TRBD1 | CASSLTGGSYEQYF | TGTGCCAGCAGTCTGACAGGGGGCTCCTACGAGCAGTACTTC
. | 15 | TRBJ1-2 | TRBV9 | . | CASSASPGDGYGYTF | TGTGCCAGCAGCGCCTCTCCGGGGGACGGCTATGGCTACACCTTC
medium-sized | 17 | TRBJ2-1 | TRBV23-1 | TRBD2 | CASSQSSGGGPIDEQFF | TGCGCCAGCAGTCAATCGTCGGGGGGAGGGCCGATCGATGAGCAGTTCTTC
. | 17 | TRBJ1-5 | TRBV25-1 | TRBD1 | CASSVGTGPYSNQPQHF | TGTGCCAGCAGTGTGGGGACAGGACCCTATAGCAATCAGCCCCAGCATTTT
once | 13 | TRBJ2-5 | TRBV5-1 | . | CASTLGVAETQYF | TGCGCCAGCACCCTGGGGGTAGCGGAGACCCAGTACTTC
. | 14 | TRBJ1-1 | TRBV5-1 | TRBD1 | CASSGGQMNTEAFF | TGCGCCAGCAGCGGGGGACAGATGAACACTGAAGCTTTCTTT
. | 12 | TRBJ2-5 | TRBV5-6 | . | CASSLYQETQYF | TGTGCCAGCAGCTTGTACCAAGAGACCCAGTACTTC
once | 14 | TRBJ1-1 | TRBV7-9 | . | CASSFEGMNTEAFF | TGTGCCAGCAGCTTCGAGGGCATGAACACTGAAGCTTTCTTT
. | 13 | TRBJ1-1 | TRBV6-5 | . | CASSDPGANRAFF | TGTGCCAGCAGTGATCCAGGAGCTAACCGAGCTTTCTTT
. | 16 | TRBJ2-7 | TRBV7-2 | . | CASSQPPRAQRHEQYF | TGTGCCAGCAGCCAACCTCCTAGGGCTCAACGCCACGAGCAGTACTTC